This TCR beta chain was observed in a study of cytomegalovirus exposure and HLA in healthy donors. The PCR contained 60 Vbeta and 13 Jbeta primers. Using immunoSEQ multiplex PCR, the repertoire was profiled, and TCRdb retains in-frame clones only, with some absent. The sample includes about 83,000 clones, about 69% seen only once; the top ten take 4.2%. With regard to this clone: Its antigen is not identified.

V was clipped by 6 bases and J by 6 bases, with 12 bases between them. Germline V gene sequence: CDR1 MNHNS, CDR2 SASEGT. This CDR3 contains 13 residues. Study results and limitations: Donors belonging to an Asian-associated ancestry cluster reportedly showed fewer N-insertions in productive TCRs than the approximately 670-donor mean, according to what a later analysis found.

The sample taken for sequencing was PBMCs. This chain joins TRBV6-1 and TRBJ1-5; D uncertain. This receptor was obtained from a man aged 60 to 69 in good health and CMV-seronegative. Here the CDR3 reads CASRGAWGQPQHF. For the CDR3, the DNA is TGTGCCAGCAGGGGAGCATGGGGTCAGCCCCAGCATTTT.